This T cell receptor (beta chain) was sequenced for a study of cytomegalovirus exposure and HLA in healthy donors. The primer mix had 60 Vbeta and 13 Jbeta primers. Method: immunoSEQ multiplex PCR; TCRdb's copy keeps in-frame clones and lacks some. The profile shows some 90,000 clones, 60% to 80% of them singletons. Of note for this clone: The antigen remains unidentified.

The CDR3 covers 14 residues. The trim removed 4 bases at V and 4 bases at J, leaving 7 bases unmatched. In germline, CDR1 is ENHRY, CDR2 SYGVKD. Study outcomes and limitations: The study labeled 164 TCR beta chains cytomegalovirus-associated.

This clonotype originated in a man aged 55 to 70 in good health and CMV-seronegative. The J gene is TRBJ2-7, the V gene TRBV10-3; 7 bases match TRBD1. Sequencing was performed on PBMCs. CDR3 nucleotides: TGTGCCATCAGTGCTGGGGTACAGGGGTACGAGCAGTACTTC. It yields the protein CAISAGVQGYEQYF.